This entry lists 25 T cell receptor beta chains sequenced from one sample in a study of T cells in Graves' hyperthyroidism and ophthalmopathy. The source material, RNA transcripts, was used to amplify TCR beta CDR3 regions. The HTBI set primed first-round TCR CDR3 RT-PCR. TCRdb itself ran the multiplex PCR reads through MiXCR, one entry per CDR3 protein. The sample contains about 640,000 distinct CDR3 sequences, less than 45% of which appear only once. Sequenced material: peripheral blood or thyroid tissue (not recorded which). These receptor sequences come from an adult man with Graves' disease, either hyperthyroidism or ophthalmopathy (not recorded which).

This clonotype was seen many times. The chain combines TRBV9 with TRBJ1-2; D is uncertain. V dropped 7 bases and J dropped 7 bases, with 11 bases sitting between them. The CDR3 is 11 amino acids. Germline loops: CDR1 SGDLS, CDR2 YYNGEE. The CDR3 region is CASLGRPGYTF. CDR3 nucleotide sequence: TGTGCCAGCCTGGGAAGGCCTGGCTACACCTTC.

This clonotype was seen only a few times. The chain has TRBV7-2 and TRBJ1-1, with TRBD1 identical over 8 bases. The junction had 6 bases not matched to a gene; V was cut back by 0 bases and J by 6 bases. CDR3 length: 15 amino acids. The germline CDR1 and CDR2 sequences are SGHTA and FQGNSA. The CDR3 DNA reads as TGTGCCAGCAGCTTAGCTTGGACAGGGTTCGCTGAAGCTTTCTTT. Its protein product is CASSLAWTGFAEAFF.

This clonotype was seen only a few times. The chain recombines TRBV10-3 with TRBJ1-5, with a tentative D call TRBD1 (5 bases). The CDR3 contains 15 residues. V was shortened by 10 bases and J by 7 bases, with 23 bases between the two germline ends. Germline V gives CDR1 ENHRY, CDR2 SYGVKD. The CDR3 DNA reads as TGTGCCAGCAGATTTACATTCGGGGGAGACCAGCCCCAGCATTTT. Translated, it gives CASRFTFGGDQPQHF.

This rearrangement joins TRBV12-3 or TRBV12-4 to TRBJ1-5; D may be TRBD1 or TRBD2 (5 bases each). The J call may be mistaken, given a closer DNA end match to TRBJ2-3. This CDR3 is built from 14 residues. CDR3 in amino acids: CASRLGTGNQPQYF. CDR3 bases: TGTGCCAGCAGACTAGGGACGGGCAATCAGCCCCAGTATTTT.

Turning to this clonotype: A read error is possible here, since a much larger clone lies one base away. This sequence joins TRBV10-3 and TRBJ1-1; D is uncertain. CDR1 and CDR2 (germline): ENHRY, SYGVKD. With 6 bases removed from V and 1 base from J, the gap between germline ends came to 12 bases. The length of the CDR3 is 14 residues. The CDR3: CAISLGPPNTEAFF. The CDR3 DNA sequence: TGTGCCATCAGCTTAGGACCGCCGAACACTGAAGCTTTCTTT.

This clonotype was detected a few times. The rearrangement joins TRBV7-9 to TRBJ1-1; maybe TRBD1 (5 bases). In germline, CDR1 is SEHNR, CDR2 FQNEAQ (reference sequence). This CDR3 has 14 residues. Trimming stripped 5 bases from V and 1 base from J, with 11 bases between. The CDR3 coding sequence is TGTGCCAGCAGCCCGGGGGTTCGGAACACTGAAGCTTTCTTT. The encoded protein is CASSPGVRNTEAFF.

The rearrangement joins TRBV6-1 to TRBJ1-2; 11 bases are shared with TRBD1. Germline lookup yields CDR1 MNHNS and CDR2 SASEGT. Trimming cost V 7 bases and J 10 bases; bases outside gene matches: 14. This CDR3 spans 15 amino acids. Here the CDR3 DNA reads TGTGCCAGCACTCGACAGGGACAGGGGGTTGGTGCCTACACCTTC. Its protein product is CASTRQGQGVGAYTF.

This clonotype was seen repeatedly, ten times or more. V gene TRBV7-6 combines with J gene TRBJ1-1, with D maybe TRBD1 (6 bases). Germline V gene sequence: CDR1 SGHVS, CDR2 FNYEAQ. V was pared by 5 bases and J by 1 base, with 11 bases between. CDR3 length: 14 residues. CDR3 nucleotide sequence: TGTGCCAGCAGCGCGGGACATCAGAACACTGAAGCTTTCTTT. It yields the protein CASSAGHQNTEAFF.

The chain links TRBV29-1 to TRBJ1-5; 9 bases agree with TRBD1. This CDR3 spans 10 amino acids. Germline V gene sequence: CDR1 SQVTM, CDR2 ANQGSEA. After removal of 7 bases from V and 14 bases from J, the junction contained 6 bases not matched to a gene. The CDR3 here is CSGLGQGEHF. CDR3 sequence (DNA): TGCAGCGGACTGGGACAGGGCGAGCATTTT.

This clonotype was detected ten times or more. The CDR3 sequence is CASSLKGGQPQHF. CDR3 coding DNA: TGTGCCAGCAGCTTAAAAGGCGGTCAGCCCCAGCATTTT. The V call is TRBV7-8, the J call TRBJ1-5, with unresolved D. This CDR3 comprises 13 residues. The germline V and J ends were trimmed by 2 bases and 6 bases, with 8 bases remaining between them. Germline V lookup: CDR1 SGHVS, CDR2 FQNEAQ. Combining the CDR3 with reference TRBV7-8 and TRBJ1-5 gives the whole variable domain GAGVSQSPRYKVAKRGQDVALRCDPISGHVSLFWYQQALGQGPEFLTYFQNEAQLDKSGLPSDRFFAERPEGSVSTLKIQRTQQEDSAVYLCASSLKGGQPQHFGDGTRLSIL.

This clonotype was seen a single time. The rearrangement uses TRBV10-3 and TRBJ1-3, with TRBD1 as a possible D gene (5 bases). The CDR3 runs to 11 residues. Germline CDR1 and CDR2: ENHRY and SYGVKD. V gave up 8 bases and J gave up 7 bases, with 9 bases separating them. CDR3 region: CAIGTVNTIYF. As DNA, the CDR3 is TGTGCCATCGGGACGGTGAACACCATATATTTT.

CDR3 amino acids: CSARQGLAGLKTQYF. CDR3 DNA sequence: TGCAGTGCTAGACAGGGACTAGCGGGCCTAAAGACCCAGTACTTC. The chain combines TRBV20-1 with TRBJ2-5, with 12 nucleotides matching TRBD2. Per germline, CDR1 DFQATT and CDR2 SNEGSKA (reference sequence). V lost 2 bases, J lost 6 bases, and 7 bases stayed unmatched. This CDR3 contains 15 residues.

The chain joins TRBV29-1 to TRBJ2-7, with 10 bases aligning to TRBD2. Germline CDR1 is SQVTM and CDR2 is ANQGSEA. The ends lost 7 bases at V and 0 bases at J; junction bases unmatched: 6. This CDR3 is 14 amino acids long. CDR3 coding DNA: TGCAGCGGATTAATAGCGGGGGGCTCCTACGAGCAGTACTTC. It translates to CSGLIAGGSYEQYF.

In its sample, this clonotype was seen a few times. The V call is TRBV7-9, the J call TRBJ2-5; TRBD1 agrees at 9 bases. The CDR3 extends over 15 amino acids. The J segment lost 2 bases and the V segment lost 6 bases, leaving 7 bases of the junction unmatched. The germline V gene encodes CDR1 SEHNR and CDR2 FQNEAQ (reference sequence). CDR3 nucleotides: TGTGCCAGCAGAGCACCGGGACAGGGACAAGAGACCCAGTACTTC. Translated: CASRAPGQGQETQYF.

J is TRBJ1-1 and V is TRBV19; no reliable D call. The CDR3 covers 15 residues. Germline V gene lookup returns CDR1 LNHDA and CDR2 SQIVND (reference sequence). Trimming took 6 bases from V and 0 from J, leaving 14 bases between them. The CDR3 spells CASSPGAQMNTEAFF. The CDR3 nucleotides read TGTGCCAGTAGCCCGGGCGCTCAAATGAACACTGAAGCTTTCTTT.

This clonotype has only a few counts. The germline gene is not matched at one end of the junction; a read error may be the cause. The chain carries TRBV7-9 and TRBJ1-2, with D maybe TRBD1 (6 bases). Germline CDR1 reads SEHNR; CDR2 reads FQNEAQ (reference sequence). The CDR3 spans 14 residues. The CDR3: CASSQTGTNCGYTF. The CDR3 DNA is TGTGCCAGCAGCCAGACCGGGACAAACTGTGGCTACACCTTC.

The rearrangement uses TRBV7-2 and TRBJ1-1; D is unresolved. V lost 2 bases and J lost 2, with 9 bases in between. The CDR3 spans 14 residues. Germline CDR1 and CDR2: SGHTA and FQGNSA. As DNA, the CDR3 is TGTGCCAGCAGCTTAACATCCCCCAACACTGAAGCTTTCTTT. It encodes CASSLTSPNTEAFF.

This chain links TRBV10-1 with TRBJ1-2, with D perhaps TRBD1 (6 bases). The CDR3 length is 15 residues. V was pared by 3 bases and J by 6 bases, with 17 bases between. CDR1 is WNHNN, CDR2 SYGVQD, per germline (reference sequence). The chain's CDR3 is CASSDSDRPLDGYTF. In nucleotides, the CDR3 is TGCGCCAGCAGTGACTCGGACAGACCCCTAGATGGCTACACCTTC.

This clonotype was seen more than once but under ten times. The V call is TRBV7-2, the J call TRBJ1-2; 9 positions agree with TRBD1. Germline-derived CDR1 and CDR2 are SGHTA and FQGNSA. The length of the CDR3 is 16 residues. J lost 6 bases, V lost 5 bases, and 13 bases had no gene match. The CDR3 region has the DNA TGTGCCAGCAGCCCATATACCGGGACAGGGATAGATGGCTACACCTTC. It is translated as CASSPYTGTGIDGYTF.

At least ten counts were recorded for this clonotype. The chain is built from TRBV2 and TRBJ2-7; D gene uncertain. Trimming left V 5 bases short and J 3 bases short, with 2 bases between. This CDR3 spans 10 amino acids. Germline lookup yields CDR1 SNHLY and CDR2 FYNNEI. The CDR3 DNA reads TGTGCCAGCAGTCGCTACGAGCAGTACTTC. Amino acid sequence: CASSRYEQYF.

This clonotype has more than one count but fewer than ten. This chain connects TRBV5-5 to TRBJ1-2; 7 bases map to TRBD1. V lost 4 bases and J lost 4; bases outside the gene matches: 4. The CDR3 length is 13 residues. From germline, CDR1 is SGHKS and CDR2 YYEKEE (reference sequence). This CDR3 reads CASSVTGTYGYTF. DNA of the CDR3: TGTGCCAGCAGCGTGACAGGGACCTATGGCTACACCTTC.

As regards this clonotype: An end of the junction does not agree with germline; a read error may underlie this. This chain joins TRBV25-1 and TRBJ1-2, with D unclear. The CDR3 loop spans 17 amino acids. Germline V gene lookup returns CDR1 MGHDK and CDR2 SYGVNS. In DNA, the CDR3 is TGCGCCAGCAGCTTTGATCTTGGGAACAAAGCTAACTATGGCTACACCTTC. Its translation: CASSFDLGNKANYGYTF.

Written as DNA, the CDR3 is TGTGCCACCGGGAGGGTAGGCTCTGGGGCCAACGTCCTGACTTTC. Its translation is CATGRVGSGANVLTF. V gene TRBV2 combines with J gene TRBJ2-6; 8 nucleotides line up with TRBD2. The CDR3 contains 15 residues. The germline V gene has CDR1 SNHLY and CDR2 FYNNEI. The trim removed 10 bases at V and 0 bases at J, leaving 5 bases unmatched.

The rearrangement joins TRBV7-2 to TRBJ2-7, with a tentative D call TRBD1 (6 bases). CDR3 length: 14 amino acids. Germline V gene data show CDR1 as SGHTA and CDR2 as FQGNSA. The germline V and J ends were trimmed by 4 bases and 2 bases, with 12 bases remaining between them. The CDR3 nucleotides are TGTGCCAGCAGCTCCTCAGGGGTTACCTACGAGCAGTACTTC. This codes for CASSSSGVTYEQYF.

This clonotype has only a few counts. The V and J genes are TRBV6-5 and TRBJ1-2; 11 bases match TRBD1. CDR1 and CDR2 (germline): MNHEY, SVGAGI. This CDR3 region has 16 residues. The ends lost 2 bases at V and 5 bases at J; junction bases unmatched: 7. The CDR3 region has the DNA TGTGCCAGCAGTTACGCCTCCGGGACAGGGGGATATGGCTACACCTTC. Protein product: CASSYASGTGGYGYTF.